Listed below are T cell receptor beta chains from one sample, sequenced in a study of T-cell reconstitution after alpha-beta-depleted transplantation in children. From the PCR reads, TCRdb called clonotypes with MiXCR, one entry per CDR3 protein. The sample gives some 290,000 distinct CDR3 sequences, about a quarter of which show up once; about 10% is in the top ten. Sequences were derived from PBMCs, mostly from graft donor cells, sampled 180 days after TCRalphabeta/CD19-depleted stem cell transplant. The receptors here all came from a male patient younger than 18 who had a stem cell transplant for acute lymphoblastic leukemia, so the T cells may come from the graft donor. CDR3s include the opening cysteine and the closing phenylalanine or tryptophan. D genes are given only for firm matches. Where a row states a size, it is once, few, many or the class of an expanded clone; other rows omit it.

CASSYGQTRGYTF	TGTGCCAGCTCATACGGACAGACGCGCGGCTACACCTTC	NA	TRBV18	TRBJ1-2	NA
CASSSGATYEQYF	TGCGCCAGCAGCTCGGGAGCCACTTACGAGCAGTACTTC	NA	TRBV5-1	TRBJ2-7	NA
CASSSRSWRYEQYF	TGTGCCAGCAGCTCGCGTAGCTGGAGGTACGAGCAGTACTTC	NA	TRBV7-2	TRBJ2-7	NA
CASSRTSGSWEQYF	TGTGCCAGCAGCAGGACTAGCGGGAGTTGGGAGCAGTACTTC	few	TRBV3-1	TRBJ2-7	TRBD2
CASSQSYGTVSYEQYF	TGTGCCAGCAGCCAATCGTACGGGACAGTCTCCTACGAGCAGTACTTC	NA	TRBV5-5	TRBJ2-7	TRBD1
CSVRKGTVPYNEQFF	TGCAGCGTCCGTAAAGGGACAGTCCCCTACAATGAGCAGTTCTTC	once	TRBV29-1	TRBJ2-1	TRBD1
CASSLASGTSNEQYF	TGTGCCAGCAGCCTCGCGAGCGGGACGTCCAACGAGCAGTACTTC	NA	TRBV12-3/TRBV12-4	TRBJ2-7	TRBD2
CASSESRTGGSGTEAFF	TGTGCCAGCAGTGAATCAAGGACAGGGGGCTCCGGCACTGAAGCTTTCTTT	few	TRBV25-1	TRBJ1-1	TRBD1
CASSARTSSYNEQFF	TGTGCCAGCAGTGCCCGGACTTCCTCCTACAATGAGCAGTTCTTC	few	TRBV6-1	TRBJ2-1	NA
CASSSWDGPTNEKLFF	TGTGCCAGCAGCTCCTGGGACGGGCCAACTAATGAAAAACTGTTTTTT	few	TRBV3-1	TRBJ1-4	NA
CASSVVYEQYF	TGTGCCAGCAGTGTAGTCTACGAGCAGTACTTC	NA	TRBV2	TRBJ2-7	NA